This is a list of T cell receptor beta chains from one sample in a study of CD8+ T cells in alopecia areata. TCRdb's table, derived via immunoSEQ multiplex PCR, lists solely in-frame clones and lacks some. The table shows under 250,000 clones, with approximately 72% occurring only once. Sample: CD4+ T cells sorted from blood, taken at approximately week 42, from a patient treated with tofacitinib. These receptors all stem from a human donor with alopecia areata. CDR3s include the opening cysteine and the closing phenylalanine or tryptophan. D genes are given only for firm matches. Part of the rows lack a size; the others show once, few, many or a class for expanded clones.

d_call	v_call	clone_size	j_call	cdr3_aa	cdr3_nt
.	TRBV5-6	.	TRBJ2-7	CASCTKTGATYEQYF	TGTGCCAGCTGCACTAAGACGGGAGCTACCTACGAGCAGTACTTC
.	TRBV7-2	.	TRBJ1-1	CASSRGDPGAEAFF	TGTGCCAGCAGCCGGGGAGACCCAGGGGCTGAAGCTTTCTTT
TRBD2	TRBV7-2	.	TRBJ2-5	CASSLAGLAGVQETQYF	TGTGCCAGCAGCTTAGCAGGTCTAGCGGGGGTCCAAGAGACCCAGTACTTC
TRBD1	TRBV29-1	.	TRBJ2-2	CSVRTGGTGELFF	TGCAGCGTAAGGACAGGGGGAACCGGGGAGCTGTTTTTT
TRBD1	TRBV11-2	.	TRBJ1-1	CASSFGQDWEAFF	TGTGCCAGCAGCTTTGGACAGGACTGGGAAGCTTTCTTT
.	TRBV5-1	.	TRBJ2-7	CASSLESGAYEQYF	TGCGCCAGCAGCTTGGAATCCGGGGCCTACGAGCAGTACTTC
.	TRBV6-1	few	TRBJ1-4	CASSENSGAGKLFF	TGTGCCAGCAGTGAAAACTCAGGGGCTGGAAAACTGTTTTTT
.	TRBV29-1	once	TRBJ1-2	CSVDRQGDGYTF	TGCAGCGTTGATCGTCAGGGCGACGGCTACACCTTC
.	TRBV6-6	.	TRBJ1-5	CATRGGRSSPQHF	TGTGCCACCAGGGGAGGGAGGTCGTCGCCCCAGCATTTT
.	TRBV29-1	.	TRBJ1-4	CSVAGTNEKLFF	TGCAGCGTTGCAGGGACTAATGAAAAACTGTTTTTT
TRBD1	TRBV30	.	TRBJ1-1	CAWGRDRNTEAFF	TGTGCCTGGGGACGGGACAGAAACACTGAAGCTTTCTTT
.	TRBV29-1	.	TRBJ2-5	CSVALWAGSKETQYF	TGCAGCGTTGCTCTCTGGGCAGGATCAAAAGAGACCCAGTACTTC
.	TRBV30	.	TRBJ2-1	CAWATRWNEQFF	TGTGCCTGGGCCACTCGGTGGAATGAGCAGTTCTTC
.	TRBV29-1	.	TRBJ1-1	CSALGDTRAEAFF	TGCAGCGCCTTGGGGGATACGAGGGCTGAAGCTTTCTTT
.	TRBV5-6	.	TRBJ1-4	CASSLGGGLGEKLFF	TGTGCCAGCAGCCTGGGCGGGGGGCTTGGTGAAAAACTGTTTTTT
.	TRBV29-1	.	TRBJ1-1	CSVGATPVVNTEAFF	TGCAGCGTTGGGGCCACACCAGTAGTAAACACTGAAGCTTTCTTT
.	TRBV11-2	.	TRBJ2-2	CASSLGTVNTGELFF	TGTGCCAGCAGCCTAGGAACGGTGAACACCGGGGAGCTGTTTTTT
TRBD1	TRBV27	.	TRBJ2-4	CASSSRKDRALAKNIQYF	TGTGCCAGCAGCTCACGGAAGGACAGGGCATTAGCCAAAAACATTCAGTACTTC
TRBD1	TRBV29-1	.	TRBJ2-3	CSLKGDTGGSTDTQYF	TGCAGCCTGAAAGGGGACACAGGGGGGAGCACAGATACGCAGTATTTT
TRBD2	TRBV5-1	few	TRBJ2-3	CASSVTSGGNTQYF	TGCGCCAGCAGCGTGACTAGCGGTGGCAATACGCAGTATTTT
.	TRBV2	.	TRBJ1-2	CASGTLNYGYTF	TGTGCCAGCGGGACACTTAACTATGGCTACACCTTC
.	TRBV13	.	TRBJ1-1	CASSLKTVPAFF	TGTGCCAGCAGCCTAAAGACAGTCCCCGCTTTCTTT
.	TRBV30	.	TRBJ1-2	CAWLNNYGYTF	TGTGCCTGGCTTAATAACTATGGCTACACCTTC
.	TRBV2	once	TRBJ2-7	CASSGAGPYEQYF	TGTGCCAGCAGTGGGGCGGGGCCCTACGAGCAGTACTTC
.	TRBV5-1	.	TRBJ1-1	CASSPGFDNTEAFF	TGCGCCAGCAGCCCAGGATTCGACAACACTGAAGCTTTCTTT
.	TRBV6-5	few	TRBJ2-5	CASRKGPAIQETQYF	TGTGCCAGCAGAAAAGGACCCGCAATCCAAGAGACCCAGTACTTC
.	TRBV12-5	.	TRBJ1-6	CASDLGGLENSPLHF	TGTGCTAGTGACTTGGGGGGGCTTGAGAATTCACCCCTCCACTTT
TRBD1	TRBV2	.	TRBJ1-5	CASRESTGGNQPQHF	TGTGCCAGCAGGGAGTCCACAGGGGGCAATCAGCCCCAGCATTTT
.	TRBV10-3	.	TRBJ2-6	CAIRESGANVLTF	TGTGCCATCAGGGAGTCTGGGGCCAACGTCCTGACTTTC
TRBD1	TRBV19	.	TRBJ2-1	CASSIGDSYNEQFF	TGTGCCAGTAGTATCGGGGACAGCTACAATGAGCAGTTCTTC
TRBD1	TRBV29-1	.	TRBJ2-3	CSVDRTGVDTQYF	TGCAGCGTTGATAGGACAGGGGTAGATACGCAGTATTTT
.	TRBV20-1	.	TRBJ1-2	CSATDGDGYTF	TGCAGTGCCACGGACGGGGACGGCTACACCTTC
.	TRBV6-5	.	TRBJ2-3	CASSYGGGSTDTQYF	TGTGCCAGCAGTTACGGTGGCGGGAGCACAGATACGCAGTATTTT
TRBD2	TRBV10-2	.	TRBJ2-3	CASSVGTSGDGTQYF	TGCGCCAGCAGCGTAGGGACTAGCGGGGACGGTACGCAGTATTTT
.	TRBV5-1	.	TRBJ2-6	CASSLVPGANVLTF	TGCGCCAGCAGCTTGGTTCCTGGGGCCAACGTCCTGACTTTC
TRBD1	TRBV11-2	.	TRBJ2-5	CASRQGSQETQYF	TGTGCCTCACGACAGGGGAGCCAAGAGACCCAGTACTTC
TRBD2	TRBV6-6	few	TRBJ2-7	CASSYSWTSPRYEQYF	TGTGCCAGCAGTTACTCTTGGACTAGTCCGCGATACGAGCAGTACTTC
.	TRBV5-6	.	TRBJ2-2	CASSPPPGAIGELFF	TGTGCCAGCAGCCCACCCCCGGGAGCGATCGGGGAGCTGTTTTTT
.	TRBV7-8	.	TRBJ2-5	CASSRSHSYQETQYF	TGTGCCAGCAGCAGGAGCCATTCGTACCAAGAGACCCAGTACTTC
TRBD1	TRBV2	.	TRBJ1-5	CASRAAGGAGNQPQHF	TGTGCCAGCAGAGCCGCAGGGGGCGCGGGCAATCAGCCCCAGCATTTT
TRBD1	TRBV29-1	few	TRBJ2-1	CSVPGQGHNEQFF	TGCAGCGTCCCGGGACAGGGGCACAATGAGCAGTTCTTC
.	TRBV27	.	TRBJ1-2	CASSPSTRGNGYTF	TGTGCCAGCAGTCCATCAACCCGAGGCAATGGCTACACCTTC
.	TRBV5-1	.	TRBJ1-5	CASSLTSGGAQPQHF	TGCGCCAGCAGCTTGACTTCGGGGGGGGCCCAGCCCCAGCATTTT
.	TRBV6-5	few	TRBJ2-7	CASRTGSRDEQYF	TGTGCCAGCAGGACCGGGAGCAGGGACGAGCAGTACTTC
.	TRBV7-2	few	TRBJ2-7	CASSPTPGSYEQYF	TGTGCCAGCAGCCCCACCCCGGGTTCATACGAGCAGTACTTC
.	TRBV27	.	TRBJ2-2	CASSLSPGSNTGELFF	TGTGCCAGCAGTTTATCGCCAGGGTCGAACACCGGGGAGCTGTTTTTT
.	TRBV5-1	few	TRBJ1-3	CASSLEPGTTDSSGNTIYF	TGCGCCAGCAGCTTGGAGCCGGGGACTACCGACTCCTCTGGAAACACCATATATTTT
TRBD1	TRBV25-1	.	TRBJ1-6	CASSSTGDSPLHF	TGTGCCAGCAGTTCGACAGGGGATTCACCCCTCCACTTT
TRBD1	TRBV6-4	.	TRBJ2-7	CASSVRQGASYEQYF	TGTGCCAGCAGTGTTAGACAGGGGGCCTCCTACGAGCAGTACTTC
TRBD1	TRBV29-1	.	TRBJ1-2	CSVASTTGGFRGYTF	TGCAGCGTTGCGAGTACGACAGGGGGTTTTAGAGGCTACACCTTC
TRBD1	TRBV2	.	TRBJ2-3	CASSPGTGTTDTQYF	TGTGCCAGCAGTCCTGGGACAGGGACCACAGATACGCAGTATTTT
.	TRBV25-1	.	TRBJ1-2	CASSATGTKANYGYTF	TGTGCCAGCAGTGCCACCGGGACAAAGGCTAACTATGGCTACACCTTC
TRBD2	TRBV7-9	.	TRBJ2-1	CASRAGEEQFF	TGTGCCAGCAGAGCGGGGGAGGAGCAGTTCTTC